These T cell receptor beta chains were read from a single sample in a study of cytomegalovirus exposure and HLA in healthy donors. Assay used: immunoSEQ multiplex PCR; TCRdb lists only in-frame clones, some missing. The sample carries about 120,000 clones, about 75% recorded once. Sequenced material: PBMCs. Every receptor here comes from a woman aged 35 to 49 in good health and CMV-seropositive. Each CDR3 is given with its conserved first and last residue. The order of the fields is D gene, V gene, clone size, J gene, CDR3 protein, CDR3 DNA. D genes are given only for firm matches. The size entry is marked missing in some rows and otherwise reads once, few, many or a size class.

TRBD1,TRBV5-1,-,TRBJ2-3,CASSRQGFTDTQYF,TGCGCCAGCAGTAGACAGGGTTTTACGGATACGCAGTATTTT
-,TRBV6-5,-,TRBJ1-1,CASRSGTHTEAFF,TGTGCCAGCAGGTCCGGGACACACACTGAAGCTTTCTTT
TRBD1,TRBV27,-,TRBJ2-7,CASSSGQVSYEQYF,TGTGCCAGCAGTTCGGGACAGGTCTCCTACGAGCAGTACTTC
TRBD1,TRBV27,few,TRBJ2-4,CASSITGDRAKNIQYF,TGTGCCAGCAGTATCACAGGGGATCGAGCCAAAAACATTCAGTACTTC
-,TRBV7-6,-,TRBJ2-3,CASSFMQGSTDTQYF,TGTGCCAGCAGCTTCATGCAGGGTAGCACAGATACGCAGTATTTT
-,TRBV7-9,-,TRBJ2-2,CASSGVKNTGELFF,TGTGCCAGCTCCGGGGTAAAGAACACCGGGGAGCTGTTTTTT
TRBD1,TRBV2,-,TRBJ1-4,CASRLQGLTNEKLFF,TGTGCCAGCAGGTTACAGGGGCTAACTAATGAAAAACTGTTTTTT
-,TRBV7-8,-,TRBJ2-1,CASSPTRLVGGNEQFF,TGTGCCAGCAGCCCGACGCGACTAGTAGGTGGCAATGAGCAGTTCTTC
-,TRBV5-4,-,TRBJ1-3,CASSRDRTSGNTIYF,TGTGCCAGCAGCCGAGACAGGACCTCTGGAAACACCATATATTTT
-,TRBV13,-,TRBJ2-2,CASSLRTGELFF,TGTGCCAGCAGCTTACGCACCGGGGAGCTGTTTTTT
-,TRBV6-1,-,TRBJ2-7,CASRDSRLFYYEQYF,TGTGCCAGCAGGGATTCGAGACTGTTTTACTACGAGCAGTACTTC
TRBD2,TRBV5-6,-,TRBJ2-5,CASSSGTKLGETQYF,TGTGCCAGCAGCTCCGGGACTAAACTGGGGGAGACCCAGTACTTC
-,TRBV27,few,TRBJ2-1,CASSPTLAFEQFF,TGTGCCAGCAGCCCCACGCTAGCGTTTGAGCAGTTCTTC
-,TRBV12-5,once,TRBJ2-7,CASGLVTAAGTYEQYF,TGTGCTAGTGGTTTGGTAACAGCCGCGGGGACCTACGAGCAGTACTTC
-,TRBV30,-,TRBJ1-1,CAWSVGWRLESTEAFF,TGTGCCTGGAGTGTAGGTTGGAGGCTGGAAAGCACTGAAGCATTCTTT
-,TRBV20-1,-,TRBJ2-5,CSARGEETQYF,TGCAGTGCTAGGGGCGAGGAGACCCAGTACTTC
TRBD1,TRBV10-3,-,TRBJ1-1,CASGQGNTEAFF,TGTGCCTCAGGACAGGGGAACACTGAAGCTTTCTTT
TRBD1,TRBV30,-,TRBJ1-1,CAWSVQLGQEAFF,TGTGCCTGGAGTGTACAACTGGGACAGGAAGCTTTCTTT
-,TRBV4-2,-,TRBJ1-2,CASSQESVDRLWGYGYTF,TGTGCCAGCAGCCAAGAGAGTGTCGACAGGCTATGGGGTTATGGCTACACCTTC
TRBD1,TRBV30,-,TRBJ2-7,CAWRTLDRDYEQYF,TGTGCCTGGAGAACCCTTGACAGGGACTACGAGCAGTACTTC
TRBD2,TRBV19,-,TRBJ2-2,CASSIGLAFNTGELFF,TGTGCCAGTAGTATAGGACTAGCGTTTAACACCGGGGAGCTGTTTTTT
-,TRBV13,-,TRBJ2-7,CASSSLHEQYF,TGTGCCAGCAGCTCACTCCACGAGCAGTACTTC
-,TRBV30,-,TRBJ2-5,CAWSVAGTQETQYF,TGTGCCTGGAGTGTTGCGGGTACTCAAGAGACCCAGTACTTC
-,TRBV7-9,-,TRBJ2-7,CASSLARRINSYEQYF,TGTGCCAGCAGCTTAGCGCGCAGGATCAACTCCTACGAGCAGTACTTC
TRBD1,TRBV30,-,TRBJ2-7,CAWTRTGGGEQYF,TGTGCCTGGACCCGGACAGGGGGCGGCGAGCAGTACTTC